These T cell receptor beta chains were read from a single sample in a study of blood T cell repertoires in COVID-19. Assay: immunoSEQ multiplex PCR; the TCRdb copy retains only in-frame clones and omits some. The sample includes about 490,000 clones, 70% to 90% of them seen just once. The sample comprised peripheral blood. The receptors were gathered from a human donor in a cohort sampled during active COVID-19. CDR3s include the opening cysteine and the closing phenylalanine or tryptophan. The D gene is left open where the match is weak. Where a row states a size, it is once, few, many or the class of an expanded clone; other rows omit it.

TRBJ1-2	-	TRBV10-3	14	once	CAISGLQGNYGYTF	TGTGCCATCAGTGGACTACAGGGTAACTATGGCTACACCTTC
TRBJ2-7	TRBD1	TRBV7-2	15	-	CASSLGQGGAYEQYF	TGTGCCAGCAGTCTAGGACAGGGCGGGGCCTACGAGCAGTACTTC
TRBJ2-1	TRBD2	TRBV20-1	15	-	CSASGSAGSREEQFF	TGCAGTGCTAGTGGATCAGCGGGGAGCAGGGAGGAGCAGTTCTTC
TRBJ2-3	TRBD1	TRBV7-3	16	-	CASSLKGADVADTQYF	TGTGCCAGCAGCTTAAAGGGGGCCGACGTGGCAGATACGCAGTATTTT
TRBJ2-7	-	TRBV3-1/TRBV3-2	14	-	CASSQGFRSYEQYF	TGTGCCAGCAGCCAAGGGTTCAGAAGCTACGAGCAGTACTTC
TRBJ2-2	-	TRBV6-5	15	-	CASRWGTANTGELFF	TGTGCCAGCAGGTGGGGGACTGCGAACACCGGGGAGCTGTTTTTT
TRBJ2-5	-	TRBV30	13	-	CAWSKGVPETQYF	TGTGCCTGGAGTAAGGGAGTCCCAGAGACCCAGTACTTC
TRBJ2-5	-	TRBV5-6	14	-	CASSYDSGRKTQYF	TGTGCCAGCAGCTACGACAGCGGGCGAAAGACCCAGTACTTC
TRBJ2-1	-	TRBV2	14	-	CASIGTSLGNEQFF	TGTGCCAGCATCGGCACTAGCCTTGGGAATGAGCAGTTCTTC
TRBJ1-1	-	TRBV11-2	13	few	CASSFQGGTEAFF	TGTGCCAGCAGCTTTCAGGGAGGGACTGAAGCTTTCTTT